These 26 T cell receptor beta chains were all obtained from the same sample, sequenced in a study of CD8+CD57+ T cells in acquired aplastic anemia. The use of genomic DNA as template underpinned the TCR beta VDJ and CDR3 profiling. Using its own MiXCR run on the reads, TCRdb lists one record per CDR3 protein. The data show about 190,000 distinct CDR3 sequences, 48% seen once. Selection for sequencing was limited to patients who had shown CD8+CD57+ cell expansion by flow cytometry. Sequenced material: sorted CD4+, CD8+, or CD8+CD57+ T cells (not recorded which) from PBMCs. The source is a human donor with aplastic anemia.

The chain uses TRBV20-1 and TRBJ1-1, with D possibly matching TRBD1 (5 bases). The CDR3 extends over 12 amino acids. Germline CDR1 DFQATT, CDR2 SNEGSKA (reference sequence). The germline V and J ends were trimmed by 4 bases and 4 bases, with 10 bases remaining between them. Here the CDR3 reads CSAIPGTTEAFF. The CDR3 nucleotides are TGCAGTGCTATCCCCGGGACCACTGAAGCTTTCTTT.

This clonotype was seen only once. The chain recombines TRBV5-5 with TRBJ1-1; D might be TRBD1 (6 bases). The CDR3 is 14 amino acids. From germline, CDR1 is SGHKS and CDR2 YYEKEE (reference sequence). Trimming took 1 base from V and 4 from J, leaving 11 bases between them. The CDR3 DNA follows: TGTGCCAGCAGCTTGCAGGGGCTGAGCACTGAAGCTTTCTTT. Amino acid sequence: CASSLQGLSTEAFF.

This clonotype was counted many times. CDR3 residues: CASSLPGSGSTYEQYF. The CDR3, as DNA: TGCGCCAGCAGCCTCCCCGGGAGCGGGAGCACCTACGAGCAGTACTTC. This sequence joins TRBV5-1 and TRBJ2-7; 8 bases match TRBD2. The CDR3 is 16 residues long. The V and J ends lost 4 bases and 2 bases, in that order; junction bases with no gene match: 11. From germline, CDR1 is SGHRS and CDR2 YFSETQ. The full variable domain, in which reference TRBV5-1 and TRBJ2-7 provide the parts outside the CDR3, is KAGVTQTPRYLIKTRGQQVTLSCSPISGHRSVSWYQQTPGQGLQFLFEYFSETQRNKGNFPGRFSGRQFSNSRSEMNVSTLELGDSALYLCASSLPGSGSTYEQYFGPGTRLTVT.

This clonotype was seen ten or more times. The rearrangement links TRBV19 to TRBJ2-3, with TRBD2 matching 13 bases. The CDR3 totals 18 residues. The germline gives CDR1 LNHDA, CDR2 SQIVND (reference sequence). After removal of 4 bases from V and 5 bases from J, the junction contained 12 bases not matched to a gene. CDR3 region: CASSTRIGTSGDRDTQYF. In nucleotides, the CDR3 is TGTGCCAGTAGTACTAGGATTGGGACTAGCGGGGACCGAGATACGCAGTATTTT.

CDR3 DNA: TGTGCCATCTTATCAGCTGAGACCCAGTACTTC. Amino acid sequence: CAILSAETQYF. The V gene is TRBV10-3, the J gene TRBJ2-5; D gene ambiguous. Germline V lookup: CDR1 ENHRY, CDR2 SYGVKD. There are 11 residues in the CDR3. Trimming shortened V by 8 bases and J by 5 bases, and 9 bases separated the two germline ends.

CDR3 sequence: CATSRGLGEGETQYF. The CDR3 nucleotides read TGTGCCACCAGCAGAGGCCTTGGGGAAGGAGAGACCCAGTACTTC. The chain combines TRBV15 with TRBJ2-5, with no clear D. CDR1 LNHNV and CDR2 YYDKDF come from the germline V gene (reference sequence). CDR3 length equals 15 residues. V lost 1 base to trimming and J lost 4 bases, with 13 bases between them.

This clonotype was seen a few times. V and J are TRBV7-9 and TRBJ1-1; TRBD1 aligns across 8 bases. The CDR3 runs to 13 residues. The ends lost 5 bases at V and 4 bases at J; junction bases unmatched: 3. Germline CDR1 is SEHNR and CDR2 is FQNEAQ (reference sequence). The CDR3 region is CASSGDRFTEAFF. The CDR3 nucleotides read TGTGCCAGCAGCGGGGACAGGTTCACTGAAGCTTTCTTT.

This clonotype was observed a handful of times. A much larger clone differs from this one at a single base, so this may be a read error. V and J are TRBV20-1 and TRBJ1-2; 8 positions match TRBD1. Germline V gene data show CDR1 as DFQATT and CDR2 as SNEGSKA (reference sequence). The CDR3 runs 12 residues. The CDR3: CSAGQGLSGCTF. The CDR3 nucleotides read TGCAGTGCTGGACAGGGACTGAGTGGCTGCACCTTC.

Note on this clonotype: A much larger clone lies one base from this, so it may be a read error. The gene calls are TRBV9 and TRBJ2-5; weak D call: TRBD2 (6 bases). The V gene lost 4 bases and the J gene lost 7 bases, with 20 bases spanning the gap. The germline V gene has CDR1 SGDLS and CDR2 YYNGEE. This CDR3 has 15 amino acids. CDR3 sequence (DNA): TGTGCCAGCAGCCCAACCTGGAGGGCCGGGGGGACCCAGTACTTC. Translating it yields CASSPTWRAGGTQYF.

Ten or more counts support this clonotype. The genes are TRBV5-1 and TRBJ2-7; 14 bases fit TRBD2. Germline CDR1 reads SGHRS; CDR2 reads YFSETQ. The CDR3 sequence is 16 residues long. Trimming cost V 4 bases and J 0 bases; bases outside gene matches: 3. The CDR3 here is CASSRGLAGVSYEQYF. The DNA for the CDR3 is TGCGCCAGCAGCCGGGGACTAGCGGGAGTCTCCTACGAGCAGTACTTC.

This clonotype was recorded only once. The chain joins TRBV7-9 to TRBJ2-7; 9 nucleotides line up with TRBD1. Trimming cost V 7 bases and J 5 bases; bases outside gene matches: 12. The CDR3 is 15 residues long. Germline V lookup: CDR1 SEHNR, CDR2 FQNEAQ (reference sequence). The DNA of the CDR3 is TGTGCCAGCACCCGAACAGGGGGCGCATCTGACGAGCAGTACTTC. It codes for CASTRTGGASDEQYF.

This clonotype was seen many times. The V call is TRBV5-1, the J call TRBJ2-3; a weak D match, TRBD1 (6 bases). V dropped 2 bases and J dropped 2 bases, with 12 bases sitting between them. Per germline, CDR1 SGHRS and CDR2 YFSETQ. The CDR3 covers 15 residues. CDR3 protein: CASSFSGTPTDTQYF. CDR3 nucleotide sequence: TGCGCCAGCAGCTTTTCGGGGACACCCACAGATACGCAGTATTTT. Full variable domain (missing parts from reference TRBV5-1 and TRBJ2-3): KAGVTQTPRYLIKTRGQQVTLSCSPISGHRSVSWYQQTPGQGLQFLFEYFSETQRNKGNFPGRFSGRQFSNSRSEMNVSTLELGDSALYLCASSFSGTPTDTQYFGPGTRLTVL.

This clonotype was counted at least ten times. This chain links TRBV19 with TRBJ2-3; TRBD1 agrees at 12 bases. Germline trimming cut 5 bases from V and 1 base from J; bases unmatched to any gene: 7. Germline V gives CDR1 LNHDA, CDR2 SQIVND (reference sequence). The CDR3 covers 17 residues. The CDR3 protein is CASSWGTGGAGTDTQYF. CDR3 sequence (DNA): TGTGCCAGTAGTTGGGGGACAGGGGGCGCGGGCACAGATACGCAGTATTTT.

The genes are TRBV7-6 and TRBJ2-7, with D possibly being TRBD2 (5 bases). V was trimmed by 4 bases and J by 5 bases, leaving 18 bases between them. Looked up from germline, CDR1 is SGHVS and CDR2 is FNYEAQ. The CDR3 has 15 amino acids. For the CDR3, the DNA is TGTGCCAGCAGCTCAACTAGAGGACGGTTTCACGAGCAGTACTTC. Its protein is CASSSTRGRFHEQYF.

This rearrangement joins TRBV2 to TRBJ1-4, with a tentative D call TRBD1 (5 bases). V shed 7 bases and J shed 0 bases, with 12 bases lying between them. The CDR3 has 15 residues. The V gene's germline CDR1 is SNHLY and CDR2 FYNNEI. CDR3 bases: TGTGCCAGCACTCATGACAGCGCAACTAATGAAAAACTGTTTTTT. Translating it yields CASTHDSATNEKLFF. Full variable domain (outside the CDR3, taken from reference TRBV2 and TRBJ1-4): EPEVTQTPSHQVTQMGQEVILRCVPISNHLYFYWYRQILGQKVEFLVSFYNNEISEKSEIFDDQFSVERPDGSNFTLKIRSTKLEDSAMYFCASTHDSATNEKLFFGSGTQLSVL.

This clonotype was picked up many times. The CDR3 DNA is TGTGCCAGCAGCCCGGGTCCCATGAACACTGAAGCTTTCTTT. Protein: CASSPGPMNTEAFF. The chain uses TRBV9 and TRBJ1-1; D unclear. V lost 4 bases and J 0 bases, leaving 10 bases between the germline ends. The V gene's germline CDR1 is SGDLS and CDR2 YYNGEE. This CDR3 spans 14 amino acids.

This sequence joins TRBV6-5 and TRBJ2-7; possible D gene TRBD1, 6 bases. Looked up from germline, CDR1 is MNHEY and CDR2 is SVGAGI. Trimming removed 2 bases at V and 1 base at J, with 12 bases between. This CDR3 is 15 amino acids long. In DNA form, the CDR3 reads TGTGCCAGCAGTTACAGGGGGTTGAATTCCTACGAGCAGTACTTC. Protein: CASSYRGLNSYEQYF.

This clonotype was counted once. This clone may be a read error of a much larger clone one base away. The V and J genes are TRBV11-2 and TRBJ2-5; D may correspond to TRBD1 or TRBD2 (5 bases each). The CDR3 is 17 residues long. Germline loops: CDR1 SGHAT, CDR2 FQNNGV. The CDR3 nucleotides are TGTGCCAGCAGCACCGGGACCGGGGCTCAGTACCAAGGGACCCAGTACTTC. Translating gives CASSTGTGAQYQGTQYF.

This clonotype was seen at least ten times. The chain uses TRBV24-1 and TRBJ2-1; 13 bases map to TRBD2. This CDR3 is built from 15 residues. The J segment lost 9 bases and the V segment lost 5 bases, leaving 6 bases of the junction unmatched. Looked up from germline, CDR1 is KGHDR and CDR2 is SFDVKD. The CDR3 sequence: CATSGVGLAGIEQFF. The CDR3, as DNA: TGTGCCACCAGTGGCGTGGGACTAGCGGGAATTGAGCAGTTCTTC.

The chain combines TRBV19 with TRBJ1-2, with TRBD1 as a possible D gene (6 bases). The V end was cut by 3 bases, the J end by 4 bases, with 9 bases between. Germline-derived CDR1 and CDR2 are LNHDA and SQIVND (reference sequence). CDR3 length equals 13 residues. CDR3 protein: CASSIGGLYGYTF. In nucleotides, the CDR3 is TGTGCCAGTAGTATCGGGGGCCTCTATGGCTACACCTTC.

V usage is TRBV24-1 and J usage is TRBJ2-1; 9 bases match TRBD2. From germline, CDR1 is KGHDR and CDR2 SFDVKD. The CDR3 has 16 amino acids. V was pared by 2 bases and J by 7 bases, with 8 bases of the junction left unmatched. The CDR3 DNA reads TGTGCCACCAGTGATTCTCTCCCTAGCGGGGTTAATGAGCAGTTCTTC. Translating gives CATSDSLPSGVNEQFF.

The chain joins TRBV10-3 to TRBJ2-6; the D is unclear. Germline assignment: CDR1 ENHRY and CDR2 SYGVKD. The V end lost 3 bases, the J end lost 3 bases, and 9 bases lay between the germline ends. The CDR3 has 15 amino acids. Written as DNA, the CDR3 is TGTGCCATCAGTGATTGGGCGTTTGGGGCCAACGTCCTGACTTTC. This encodes CAISDWAFGANVLTF.

This clonotype was seen a single time. This chain joins TRBV7-8 and TRBJ2-7; weak D call: TRBD1 (6 bases). Germline V gene lookup returns CDR1 SGHVS and CDR2 FQNEAQ. The CDR3 contains 16 residues. V dropped 1 base and J dropped 0 bases, with 13 bases sitting between them. The CDR3 DNA reads as TGTGCCAGCAGCTTAGTGCCCAGGGGTTCCTCCTACGAGCAGTACTTC. Its translation is CASSLVPRGSSYEQYF. Looking up the rest from reference TRBV7-8 and TRBJ2-7 gives the full variable domain: GAGVSQSPRYKVAKRGQDVALRCDPISGHVSLFWYQQALGQGPEFLTYFQNEAQLDKSGLPSDRFFAERPEGSVSTLKIQRTQQEDSAVYLCASSLVPRGSSYEQYFGPGTRLTVT.

The V gene is TRBV10-1, the J gene TRBJ2-2, with TRBD2 identical over 7 bases. CDR1 and CDR2 (germline): WNHNN, SYGVQD (reference sequence). V lost 8 bases, J lost 3 bases, and 12 bases stayed unmatched. The CDR3 covers 16 residues. The CDR3 DNA reads TGCGCCAGCGTTATTGGGGAGGGTTGGTACACCGGGGAGCTGTTTTTT. Its protein product is CASVIGEGWYTGELFF.

The rearrangement joins TRBV10-1 to TRBJ1-6; D call uncertain. CDR3 length: 14 residues. The V gene lost 2 bases and the J gene lost 9 bases, with 11 bases spanning the gap. Germline V gene sequence: CDR1 WNHNN, CDR2 SYGVQD (reference sequence). This chain's CDR3 is CASSEGRTPSPLHF. Here the CDR3 DNA reads TGCGCCAGCAGTGAGGGCCGGACGCCTTCACCCCTCCACTTT.

The chain carries TRBV5-1 and TRBJ2-7; maybe TRBD2 (5 bases). Germline CDR1 and CDR2: SGHRS and YFSETQ. The V gene lost 3 bases and the J gene lost 6 bases, with 16 bases spanning the gap. This CDR3 is built from 14 residues. CDR3 amino acids: CASSSSREIGEQYF. The DNA for the CDR3 is TGCGCCAGCAGCTCGTCGAGGGAAATAGGCGAGCAGTACTTC.